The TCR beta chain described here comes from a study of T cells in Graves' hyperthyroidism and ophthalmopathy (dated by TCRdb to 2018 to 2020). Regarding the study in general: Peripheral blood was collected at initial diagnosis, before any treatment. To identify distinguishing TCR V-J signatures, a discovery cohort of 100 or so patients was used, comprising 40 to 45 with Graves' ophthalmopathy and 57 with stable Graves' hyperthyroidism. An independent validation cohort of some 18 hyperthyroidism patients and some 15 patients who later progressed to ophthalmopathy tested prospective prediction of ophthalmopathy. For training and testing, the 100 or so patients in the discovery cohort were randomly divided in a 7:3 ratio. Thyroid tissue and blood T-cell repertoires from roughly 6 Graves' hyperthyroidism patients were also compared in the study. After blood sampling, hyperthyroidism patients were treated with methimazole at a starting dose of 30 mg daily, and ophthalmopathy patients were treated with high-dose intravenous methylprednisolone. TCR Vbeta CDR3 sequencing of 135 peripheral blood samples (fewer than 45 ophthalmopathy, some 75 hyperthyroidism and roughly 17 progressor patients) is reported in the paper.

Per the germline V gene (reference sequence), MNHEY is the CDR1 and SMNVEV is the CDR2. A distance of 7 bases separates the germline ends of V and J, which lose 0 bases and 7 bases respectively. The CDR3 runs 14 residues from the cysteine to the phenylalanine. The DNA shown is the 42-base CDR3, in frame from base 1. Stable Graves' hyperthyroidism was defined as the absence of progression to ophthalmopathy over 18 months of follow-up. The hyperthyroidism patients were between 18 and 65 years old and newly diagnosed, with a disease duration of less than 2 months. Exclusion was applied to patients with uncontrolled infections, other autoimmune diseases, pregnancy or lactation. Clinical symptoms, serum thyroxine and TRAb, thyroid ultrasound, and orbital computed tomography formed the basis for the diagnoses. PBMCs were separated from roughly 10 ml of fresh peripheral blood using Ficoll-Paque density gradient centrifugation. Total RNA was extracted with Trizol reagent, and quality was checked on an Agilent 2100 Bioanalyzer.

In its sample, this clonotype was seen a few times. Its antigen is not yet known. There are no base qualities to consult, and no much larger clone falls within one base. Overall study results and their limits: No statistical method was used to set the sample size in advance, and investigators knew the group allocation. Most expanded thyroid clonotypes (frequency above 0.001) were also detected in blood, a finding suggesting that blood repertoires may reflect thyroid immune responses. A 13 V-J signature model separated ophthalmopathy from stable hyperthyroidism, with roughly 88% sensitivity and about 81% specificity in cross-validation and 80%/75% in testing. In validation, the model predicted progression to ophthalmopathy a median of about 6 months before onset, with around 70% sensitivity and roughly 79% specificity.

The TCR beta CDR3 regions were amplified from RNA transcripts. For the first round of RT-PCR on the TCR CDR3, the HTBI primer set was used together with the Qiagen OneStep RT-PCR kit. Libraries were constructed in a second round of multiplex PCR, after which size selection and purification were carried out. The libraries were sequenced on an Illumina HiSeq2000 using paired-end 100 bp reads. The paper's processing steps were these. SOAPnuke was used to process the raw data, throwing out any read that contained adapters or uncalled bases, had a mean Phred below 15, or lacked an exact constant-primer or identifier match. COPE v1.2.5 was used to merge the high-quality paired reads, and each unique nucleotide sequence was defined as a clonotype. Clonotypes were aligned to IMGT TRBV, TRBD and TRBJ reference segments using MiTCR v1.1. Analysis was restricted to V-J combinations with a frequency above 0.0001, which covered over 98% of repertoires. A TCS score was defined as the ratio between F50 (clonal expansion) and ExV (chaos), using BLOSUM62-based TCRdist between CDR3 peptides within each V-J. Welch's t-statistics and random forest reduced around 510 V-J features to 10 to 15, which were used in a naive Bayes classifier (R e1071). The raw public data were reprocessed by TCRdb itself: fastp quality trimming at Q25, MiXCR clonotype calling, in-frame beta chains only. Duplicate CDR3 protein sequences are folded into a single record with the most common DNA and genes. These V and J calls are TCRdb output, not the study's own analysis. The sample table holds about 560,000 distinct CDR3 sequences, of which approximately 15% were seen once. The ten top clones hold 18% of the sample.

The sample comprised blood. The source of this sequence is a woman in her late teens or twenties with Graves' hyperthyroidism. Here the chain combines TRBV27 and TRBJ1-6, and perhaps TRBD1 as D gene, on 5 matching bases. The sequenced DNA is TGTGCCAGCAGTTTATCCCACAGGAATTCACCCCTCCACTTT. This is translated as CASSLSHRNSPLHF.